Included here is one TCR beta chain sequence, with context. Deep sequencing aimed at 1 in 200,000 to 1 in 1 million T cells' resolution. Measured with immunoSEQ multiplex PCR; TCRdb has only the in-frame clones, and not every one. The repertoire holds about 160,000 clones, with about 88% as singletons. CDR1 and CDR2 from the germline V gene are SGHRS and YFSETQ. CDR3 length: 15 amino acids. Between the trimmed V and J ends, which lost 4 bases and 4 bases, there was a span of 14 bases. The sample is drawn from a study of cytotoxic CD8 clonotypes in ibrutinib-treated CLL. Study background: The subjects consisted of about 10 relapsed/refractory and some 15 treatment-naive individuals, with 17 to 18 IGHV unmutated. Mean per-sample yields comprised roughly 280,000 productive templates and roughly 86,000 productive rearrangements. Outcomes included 24 partial and 2 complete responses; after median about 5.5 years, approximately 14 stayed remitted and 12 progressed.

The receptor's source is a human donor with chronic lymphocytic leukemia. The chain combines TRBV5-1 with TRBJ2-2, with D possibly called TRBD1 or TRBD2 (5 bases each). The sample here was PBMCs, taken at disease progression, from a patient treated with ibrutinib. CDR3 nucleotide sequence: TGCGCCAGCAGCAGGGACGGTGCGGGCACCGGGGAGCTGTTTTTT. Residues: CASSRDGAGTGELFF.